One and the same sample provided the 8 T cell receptor beta chains below, sequenced in a study of CD8+ T cells in alopecia areata. RNA was isolated and reverse transcribed to cDNA, the sequencing template. Using immunoSEQ multiplex PCR, the repertoire was profiled, and TCRdb retains in-frame clones only, with some absent. The data hold 120,000 or so clones, with roughly 58% observed a single time. The sequenced sample was CD4+ T cells sorted from blood, obtained at week 0. Receptors originate from a human donor with alopecia areata.

The rearrangement uses TRBV4-3 and TRBJ2-1, with D possibly matching TRBD2 (5 bases). Germline V gene lookup returns CDR1 LGHNA and CDR2 YSLEER. The CDR3 sequence is 16 residues long. V lost 1 base to trimming and J lost 8 bases, with 18 bases between them. CDR3 nucleotide sequence: TGCGCCAGCAGCCAAGCTGCGGCGGACTCGCGGGATGAGCAGTTCTTC. The encoded protein is CASSQAAADSRDEQFF.

V is TRBV4-2 and J is TRBJ2-2, with D unresolved. The CDR3 runs to 15 residues. Trimming removed 0 bases at V and 4 bases at J, with 9 bases between. Germline V gives CDR1 LGHNA, CDR2 YNFKEQ. CDR3 in amino acids: CASSQETRATGELFF. In DNA, the CDR3 is TGTGCCAGCAGCCAAGAAACCCGGGCCACCGGGGAGCTGTTTTTT.

This sequence joins TRBV7-8 and TRBJ2-4; maybe TRBD2 (5 bases). Germline values: CDR1 SGHVS, CDR2 FQNEAQ. V lost 3 bases and J 0 bases, leaving 9 bases between the germline ends. The CDR3 is made up of 15 amino acids. In DNA form, the CDR3 reads TGTGCCAGCAGCTTCGGCGGACTAGCCAAAAACATTCAGTACTTC. This codes for CASSFGGLAKNIQYF.

This clone was observed a few times. The chain carries TRBV29-1 and TRBJ1-2; 8 bases agree with TRBD1. CDR1 is SQVTM and CDR2 is ANQGSEA in the germline V gene. J was trimmed by 4 bases and V by 3 bases; bases with no gene match: 4. The CDR3 spans 13 residues. Here the CDR3 DNA reads TGCAGCGTTGACGGACAGGGAGGCTATGGCTACACCTTC. Its translation: CSVDGQGGYGYTF.

This clone was recorded a few times. This chain uses TRBV23-1 with TRBJ2-5, with D perhaps TRBD1 (6 bases). Being an ORF, TRBV23-1 has a function that is uncertain. The CDR3 is made up of 15 amino acids. With 1 base removed from V and 0 bases from J, the gap between germline ends came to 9 bases. The CDR3 DNA sequence: TGCGCCAGCAGTCAATTTACAGGGTACCAAGAGACCCAGTACTTC. It codes for CASSQFTGYQETQYF.

The rearrangement joins TRBV6-1 to TRBJ1-5; D remains unclear. Germline V gene sequence: CDR1 MNHNS, CDR2 SASEGT. The V and J ends lost 4 bases and 0 bases respectively, with 16 bases between them. The CDR3 sequence is 17 residues long. The CDR3, as DNA: TGTGCCAGCAGTGTTTACAGCGTTCCTTATAGCAATCAGCCCCAGCATTTT. Protein: CASSVYSVPYSNQPQHF.

This chain joins TRBV5-5 and TRBJ2-1; possible D gene TRBD1, 6 bases. Trimming removed 3 bases from V and 3 bases from J, with 10 bases in between. This CDR3 contains 14 residues. The germline CDR1 and CDR2 sequences are SGHKS and YYEKEE (reference sequence). CDR3 in amino acids: CASSWEGGYNEQFF. The CDR3 DNA reads TGTGCCAGCAGCTGGGAAGGGGGCTACAATGAGCAGTTCTTC.

The V call is TRBV5-1, the J call TRBJ2-5; TRBD2 matches at 8 bases. The CDR3 totals 15 residues. Germline assignment: CDR1 SGHRS and CDR2 YFSETQ. J gave up 3 bases and V 0 bases, and 4 bases lay outside the gene matches. The CDR3 nucleotides are TGCGCCAGCAGCTTGGGACTAGCGAGGGAAGAGACCCAGTACTTC. Encoded protein: CASSLGLAREETQYF.